This is a list of T cell receptor beta chains from one sample in a study of cytomegalovirus exposure and HLA in healthy donors. Profiled with immunoSEQ multiplex PCR; TCRdb holds only in-frame clones, not every one. Of 150,000 to 180,000 clones listed, approximately 69% are singletons. Sequenced input: PBMCs. All receptors derive from a man aged 25-45 years in good health and CMV-seronegative. The CDR3 runs from the conserved cysteine through the conserved F or W. Fields, in order: clone size, J gene, V gene, D gene, CDR3 DNA, CDR3 protein. D genes are given only for firm matches. A row's size may be missing; if present it is once, few, many or a size class.

clone size: NA; J gene: TRBJ2-2; V gene: TRBV19; D gene: NA; CDR3 DNA: TGTGCCAGTAGTCCACTAGCGAACACCGGGGAGCTGTTTTTT; CDR3 protein: CASSPLANTGELFF
clone size: once; J gene: TRBJ2-5; V gene: TRBV7-8; D gene: TRBD2; CDR3 DNA: TGTGCCAGCAGCTTGGGACCCTCTAGCGGAGGGGAGACCCAGTACTTC; CDR3 protein: CASSLGPSSGGETQYF
clone size: NA; J gene: TRBJ1-5; V gene: TRBV19; D gene: TRBD1; CDR3 DNA: TGTGCCAGTAGTATAATCCCGGGACAGGGAGGTCAGCCCCAGCATTTT; CDR3 protein: CASSIIPGQGGQPQHF
clone size: NA; J gene: TRBJ1-4; V gene: TRBV19; D gene: TRBD1; CDR3 DNA: TGTGCCAGTAGTTCCCCAGGACAGGGGAGAGAAAAACTGTTTTTT; CDR3 protein: CASSSPGQGREKLFF
clone size: NA; J gene: TRBJ2-7; V gene: TRBV5-1; D gene: TRBD1; CDR3 DNA: TGCGCCAGCAGCCCGCTCACAGGGGTATGGTCCTACGAGCAGTACTTC; CDR3 protein: CASSPLTGVWSYEQYF
clone size: once; J gene: TRBJ1-6; V gene: TRBV5-6; D gene: NA; CDR3 DNA: TGTGCCAGCAGCTTGGAGCTCGGTGCCCAGGAATCGCCCCTCCACTTT; CDR3 protein: CASSLELGAQESPLHF
clone size: NA; J gene: TRBJ2-3; V gene: TRBV7-2; D gene: NA; CDR3 DNA: TGTGTAACAGACCGCACAGATACGCAGTATTTT; CDR3 protein: CVTDRTDTQYF
clone size: NA; J gene: TRBJ2-2; V gene: TRBV9; D gene: NA; CDR3 DNA: TGTGCCAGCAGCGTAAAAGGGGGAGGGCCCGGGGAGCTGTTTTTT; CDR3 protein: CASSVKGGGPGELFF
clone size: few; J gene: TRBJ1-3; V gene: TRBV5-6; D gene: NA; CDR3 DNA: TGTGCCAGCAGCTTTGGGAGGGACACGCACCACAGGTCTGGAAACACCATATATTTT; CDR3 protein: CASSFGRDTHHRSGNTIYF
clone size: NA; J gene: TRBJ1-5; V gene: TRBV6-5; D gene: NA; CDR3 DNA: TGTGCCAGCAGCACAGGGTCCGGTCAGCCCCAGCATTTT; CDR3 protein: CASSTGSGQPQHF
clone size: NA; J gene: TRBJ1-5; V gene: TRBV19; D gene: NA; CDR3 DNA: TGTGCCAGTAGTACGCCCACCGGGGGAAATCAGCCCCAGCATTTT; CDR3 protein: CASSTPTGGNQPQHF
clone size: once; J gene: TRBJ1-2; V gene: TRBV7-8; D gene: TRBD1; CDR3 DNA: TGTGCCAGCAGCTTGGAAACAGGGGGCTACCGCTACACCTTC; CDR3 protein: CASSLETGGYRYTF
clone size: NA; J gene: TRBJ2-5; V gene: TRBV29-1; D gene: NA; CDR3 DNA: TGCAGCGTTGTCGGGTTGGAGGAGACCCAGTACTTC; CDR3 protein: CSVVGLEETQYF
clone size: NA; J gene: TRBJ2-3; V gene: TRBV25-1; D gene: TRBD1; CDR3 DNA: TGTGCCAGCAGTGGGGGACAGGGCGAGGTAGATACGCAGTATTTT; CDR3 protein: CASSGGQGEVDTQYF
clone size: NA; J gene: TRBJ1-2; V gene: TRBV5-1; D gene: TRBD1; CDR3 DNA: TGCGCCAGCAGCTTGGAAGGGACAGGGTATGACTATGGCTACACCTTC; CDR3 protein: CASSLEGTGYDYGYTF
clone size: once; J gene: TRBJ2-7; V gene: TRBV6-1; D gene: NA; CDR3 DNA: TGTGCCAGCACTCCAGGGGGGCCAGACGAGCAGTACTTC; CDR3 protein: CASTPGGPDEQYF
clone size: NA; J gene: TRBJ2-7; V gene: TRBV6-1; D gene: TRBD1; CDR3 DNA: TGTGCCAGCAGTCCCGGGACAGGGGTTGGCGAGCAGTACTTC; CDR3 protein: CASSPGTGVGEQYF
clone size: NA; J gene: TRBJ2-1; V gene: TRBV7-9; D gene: TRBD2; CDR3 DNA: TGTGCCAGCAGCTTACTAGGACTAGCGGGGGGGTCGATAGAGTTCTTC; CDR3 protein: CASSLLGLAGGSIEFF
clone size: NA; J gene: TRBJ2-2; V gene: TRBV30; D gene: NA; CDR3 DNA: TGTGCCTGGAGCGACAGCTTCCCCGGGGAGCTGTTTTTT; CDR3 protein: CAWSDSFPGELFF
clone size: NA; J gene: TRBJ1-6; V gene: TRBV6-5; D gene: NA; CDR3 DNA: TGTGCCAGCAGTTACTCAGGGGAGGCGGATTCACCCCTCCACTTT; CDR3 protein: CASSYSGEADSPLHF
clone size: NA; J gene: TRBJ2-1; V gene: TRBV2; D gene: TRBD2; CDR3 DNA: TGTGCCAGCAGACCATTAGCGGGGGGGAGCTCCTACAATGAGCAGTTCTTC; CDR3 protein: CASRPLAGGSSYNEQFF
clone size: once; J gene: TRBJ2-3; V gene: TRBV7-3; D gene: NA; CDR3 DNA: TGTGCCAGCAGCGGAGGGGGCACAGATACGCAGTATTTT; CDR3 protein: CASSGGGTDTQYF
clone size: NA; J gene: TRBJ2-7; V gene: TRBV4-3; D gene: NA; CDR3 DNA: TGCGCCAGCAGCCAAGATACCGGGACAACCTACGAGCAGTACTTC; CDR3 protein: CASSQDTGTTYEQYF
clone size: few; J gene: TRBJ2-3; V gene: TRBV4-2; D gene: NA; CDR3 DNA: TGTGCCAGCAGCCCCTGGACTCTCACAGATACGCAGTATTTT; CDR3 protein: CASSPWTLTDTQYF
clone size: NA; J gene: TRBJ1-5; V gene: TRBV6-1; D gene: NA; CDR3 DNA: TGTGCCAGCAGTTCGAGCGGGCCCAATCAGCCCCAGCATTTT; CDR3 protein: CASSSSGPNQPQHF
clone size: NA; J gene: TRBJ2-6; V gene: TRBV7-8; D gene: NA; CDR3 DNA: TGTGCCAGCAGCTTCGTCTCTGGGGCCAACGTCCTGACTTTC; CDR3 protein: CASSFVSGANVLTF
clone size: NA; J gene: TRBJ1-2; V gene: TRBV19; D gene: TRBD1; CDR3 DNA: TGTGCCAGTAGTATACAGGGGGCTGGCTACACCTTC; CDR3 protein: CASSIQGAGYTF
clone size: once; J gene: TRBJ1-4; V gene: TRBV2; D gene: TRBD1; CDR3 DNA: TGTGCCAGCACTGAGGACAGGGGGGACCCTAATGAAAAACTGTTTTTT; CDR3 protein: CASTEDRGDPNEKLFF
clone size: NA; J gene: TRBJ2-7; V gene: TRBV6-5; D gene: NA; CDR3 DNA: TGTGCCAGCAGTTACTCGAGGGCTTCTTATCAGTACTTC; CDR3 protein: CASSYSRASYQYF
clone size: NA; J gene: TRBJ1-1; V gene: TRBV30; D gene: NA; CDR3 DNA: TGTGCCTGGAAATCCTTAGAGGAAGCTTTCTTT; CDR3 protein: CAWKSLEEAFF
clone size: NA; J gene: TRBJ1-2; V gene: TRBV7-8; D gene: TRBD1; CDR3 DNA: TGTGCCAGCAGCCCAAGCTCAGGGGGCCATGGCTACACCTTC; CDR3 protein: CASSPSSGGHGYTF
clone size: few; J gene: TRBJ1-3; V gene: TRBV13; D gene: NA; CDR3 DNA: TGTGCCAGCAGCCGCTACAGCACTGGAAACACCATATATTTT; CDR3 protein: CASSRYSTGNTIYF